This T cell receptor (beta chain) was captured by sequencing in a study of blood T cell repertoires in COVID-19. In the study overall: COVID-19 samples, acute and convalescent, were from the United States, Italy and Spain. PBMCs, B-cell-depleted T cells, or T cells were the source of the cDNA or gDNA that made up the material.

Some clones are missing from TCRdb's copy, which holds only in-frame ones; the method was immunoSEQ multiplex PCR. The sample has more than 200,000 clones, approximately 84% seen once; the top ten hold approximately 8.7%. CDR1 and CDR2 (germline): SEHNR, FQNEAQ (reference sequence). The CDR3 contains 16 residues. After removal of 1 base from V and 10 bases from J, the junction contained 11 bases not matched to a gene. In this sample, this clone turned up a few times. Sequenced: peripheral blood. The source of this sequence is an elderly woman with acute or convalescent COVID-19. The V gene is TRBV7-9, the J gene TRBJ2-1; 9 bases are shared with TRBD2. In DNA, the CDR3 is TGTGCCAGCAGCTTAGAAGGTAGCGGGAGAGGGCGCGAGCAGTTCTTC. Protein sequence: CASSLEGSGRGREQFF.